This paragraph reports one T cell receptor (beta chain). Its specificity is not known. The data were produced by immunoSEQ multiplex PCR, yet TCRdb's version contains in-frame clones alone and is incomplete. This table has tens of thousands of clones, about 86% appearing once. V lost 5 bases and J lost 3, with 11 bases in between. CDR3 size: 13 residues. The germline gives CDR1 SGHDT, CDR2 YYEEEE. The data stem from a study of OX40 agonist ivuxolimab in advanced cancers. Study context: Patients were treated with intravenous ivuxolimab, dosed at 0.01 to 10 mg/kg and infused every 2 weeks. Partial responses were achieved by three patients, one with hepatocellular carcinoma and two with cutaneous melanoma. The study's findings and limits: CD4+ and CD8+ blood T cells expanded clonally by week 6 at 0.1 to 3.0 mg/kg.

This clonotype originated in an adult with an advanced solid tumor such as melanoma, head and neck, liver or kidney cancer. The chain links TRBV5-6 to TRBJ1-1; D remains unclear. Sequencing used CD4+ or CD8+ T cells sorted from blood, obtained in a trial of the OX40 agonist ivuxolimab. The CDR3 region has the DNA TGTGCCAGCAGTTCTCGGGGTGACACTGAAGCTTTCTTT. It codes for CASSSRGDTEAFF.